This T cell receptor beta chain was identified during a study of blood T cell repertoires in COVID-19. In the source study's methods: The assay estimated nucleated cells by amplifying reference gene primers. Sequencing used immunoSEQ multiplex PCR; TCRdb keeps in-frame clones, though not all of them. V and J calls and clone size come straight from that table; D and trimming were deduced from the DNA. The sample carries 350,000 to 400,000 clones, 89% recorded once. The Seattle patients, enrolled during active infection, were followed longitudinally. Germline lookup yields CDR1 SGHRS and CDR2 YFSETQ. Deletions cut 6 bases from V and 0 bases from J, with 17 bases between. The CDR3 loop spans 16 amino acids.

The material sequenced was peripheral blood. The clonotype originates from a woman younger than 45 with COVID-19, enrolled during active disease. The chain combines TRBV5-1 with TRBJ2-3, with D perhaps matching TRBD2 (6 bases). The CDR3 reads CASTEEGRSSTDTQYF. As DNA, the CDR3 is TGCGCCAGCACCGAGGAGGGCCGATCTAGCACAGATACGCAGTATTTT. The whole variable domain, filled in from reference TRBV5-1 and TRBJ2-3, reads KAGVTQTPRYLIKTRGQQVTLSCSPISGHRSVSWYQQTPGQGLQFLFEYFSETQRNKGNFPGRFSGRQFSNSRSEMNVSTLELGDSALYLCASTEEGRSSTDTQYFGPGTRLTVL.